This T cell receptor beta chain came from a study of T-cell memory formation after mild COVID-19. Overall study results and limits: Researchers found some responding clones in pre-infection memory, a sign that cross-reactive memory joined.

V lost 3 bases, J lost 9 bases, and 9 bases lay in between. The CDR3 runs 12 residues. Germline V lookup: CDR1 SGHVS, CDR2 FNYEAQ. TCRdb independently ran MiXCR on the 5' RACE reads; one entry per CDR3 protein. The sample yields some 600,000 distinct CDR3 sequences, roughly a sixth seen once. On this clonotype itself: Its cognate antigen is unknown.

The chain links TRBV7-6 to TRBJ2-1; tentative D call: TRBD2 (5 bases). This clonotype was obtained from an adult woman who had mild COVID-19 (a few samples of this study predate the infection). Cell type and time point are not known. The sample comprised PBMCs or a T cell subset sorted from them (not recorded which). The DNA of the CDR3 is TGTGCCAGCAGCTTCGAACGGGGTGAGCAGTTCTTC. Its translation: CASSFERGEQFF.